This T cell receptor (beta chain) is from a study of cytomegalovirus exposure and HLA in healthy donors. PCR employed 60 Vbeta and 13 Jbeta primers. The table came from immunoSEQ multiplex PCR; TCRdb's copy has only in-frame clones and leaves some out. The sample has around 110,000 clones; around 70% are singletons. CDR1 and CDR2 from the germline V gene are MNHEY and SMNVEV (reference sequence). V was shortened by 5 bases and J by 1 base, with 11 bases between the two germline ends. The CDR3 contains 14 residues. This clone was counted between two and nine times. This chain connects TRBV27 to TRBJ1-2, with D unresolved. This sequence originates from a man aged 30-40 years in good health and CMV-seropositive. The specimen sequenced was PBMCs. CDR3 bases: TGTGCCAGCAGTCCCGAGCCGGGTAACTATGGCTACACCTTC. Its protein is CASSPEPGNYGYTF.